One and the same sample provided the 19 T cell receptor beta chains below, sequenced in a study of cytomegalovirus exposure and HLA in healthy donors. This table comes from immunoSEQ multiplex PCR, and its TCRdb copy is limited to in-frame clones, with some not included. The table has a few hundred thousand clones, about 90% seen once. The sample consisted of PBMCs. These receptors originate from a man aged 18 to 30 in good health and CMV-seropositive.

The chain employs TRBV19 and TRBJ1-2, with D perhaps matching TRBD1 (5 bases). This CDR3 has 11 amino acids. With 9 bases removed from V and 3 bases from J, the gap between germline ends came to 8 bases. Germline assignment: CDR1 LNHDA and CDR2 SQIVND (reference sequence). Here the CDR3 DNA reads TGTGCCAGGGACACGGACTATGGCTACACCTTC. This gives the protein CARDTDYGYTF.

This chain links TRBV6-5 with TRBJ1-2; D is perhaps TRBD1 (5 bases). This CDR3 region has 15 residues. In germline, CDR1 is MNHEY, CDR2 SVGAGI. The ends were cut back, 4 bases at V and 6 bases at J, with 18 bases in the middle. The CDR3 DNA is TGTGCCAGCAGTTCTGACAGCTTAACCGTAGATGGCTACACCTTC. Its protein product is CASSSDSLTVDGYTF.

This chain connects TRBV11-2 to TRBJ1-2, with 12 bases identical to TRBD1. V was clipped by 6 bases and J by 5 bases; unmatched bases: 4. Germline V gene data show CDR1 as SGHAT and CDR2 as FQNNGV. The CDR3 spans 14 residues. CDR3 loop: CASRGTGGVYGYTF. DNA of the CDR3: TGTGCCAGCAGAGGGACAGGGGGCGTGTATGGCTACACCTTC. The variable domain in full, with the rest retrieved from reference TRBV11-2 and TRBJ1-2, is EAGVAQSPRYKIIEKRQSVAFWCNPISGHATLYWYQQILGQGPKLLIQFQNNGVVDDSQLPKDRFSAERLKGVDSTLKIQPAKLEDSAVYLCASRGTGGVYGYTFGSGTRLTVV.

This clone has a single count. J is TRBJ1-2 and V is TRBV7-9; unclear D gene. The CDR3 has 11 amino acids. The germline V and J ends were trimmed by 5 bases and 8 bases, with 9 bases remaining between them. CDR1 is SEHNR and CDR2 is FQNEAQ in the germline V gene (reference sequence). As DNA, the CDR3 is TGTGCCAGCAGCCGAGGGCTCGGCTACACCTTC. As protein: CASSRGLGYTF.

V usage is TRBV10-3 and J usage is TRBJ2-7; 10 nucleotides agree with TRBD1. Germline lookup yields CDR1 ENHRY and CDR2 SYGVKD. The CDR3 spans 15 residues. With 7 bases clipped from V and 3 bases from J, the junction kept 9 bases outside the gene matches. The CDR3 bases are TGTGCCATCAAGAGGGGACAGGGGCTTAACTACGAGCAGTACTTC. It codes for CAIKRGQGLNYEQYF.

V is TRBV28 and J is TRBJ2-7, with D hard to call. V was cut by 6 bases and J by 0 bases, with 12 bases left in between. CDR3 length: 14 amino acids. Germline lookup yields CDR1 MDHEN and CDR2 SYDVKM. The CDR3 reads CASRSLIVSYEQYF. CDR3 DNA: TGTGCCAGCAGGTCGCTGATAGTCTCCTACGAGCAGTACTTC. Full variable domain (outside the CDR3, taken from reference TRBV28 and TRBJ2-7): DVKVTQSSRYLVKRTGEKVFLECVQDMDHENMFWYRQDPGLGLRLIYFSYDVKMKEKGDIPEGYSVSREKKERFSLILESASTNQTSMYLCASRSLIVSYEQYFGPGTRLTVT.

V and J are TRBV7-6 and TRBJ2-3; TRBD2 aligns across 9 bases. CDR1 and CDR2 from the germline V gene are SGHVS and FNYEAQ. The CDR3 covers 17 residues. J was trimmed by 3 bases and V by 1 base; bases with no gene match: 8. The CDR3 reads CASSLVGAGGPTDTQYF. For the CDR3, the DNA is TGTGCCAGCAGCTTAGTGGGCGCGGGAGGGCCAACAGATACGCAGTATTTT.

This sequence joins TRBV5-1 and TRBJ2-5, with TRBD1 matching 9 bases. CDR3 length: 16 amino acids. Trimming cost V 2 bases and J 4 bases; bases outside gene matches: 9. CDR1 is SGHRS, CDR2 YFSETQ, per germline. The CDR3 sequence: CASSFAPGTGIETQYF. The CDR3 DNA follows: TGCGCCAGCAGCTTCGCACCCGGGACAGGGATAGAGACCCAGTACTTC.

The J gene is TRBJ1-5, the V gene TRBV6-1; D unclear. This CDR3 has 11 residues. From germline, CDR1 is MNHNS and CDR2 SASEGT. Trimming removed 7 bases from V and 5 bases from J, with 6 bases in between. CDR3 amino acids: CASMGYQPQHF. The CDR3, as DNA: TGTGCCAGCATGGGGTATCAGCCCCAGCATTTT.

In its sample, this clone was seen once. The CDR3 is CASSQDRDREAFF. The CDR3 nucleotides are TGTGCCAGCAGCCAAGATCGGGACAGGGAAGCTTTCTTT. The chain uses TRBV4-2 and TRBJ1-1, with 8 bases lining up with TRBD1. The CDR3 sequence is 13 residues long. Looked up from germline, CDR1 is LGHNA and CDR2 is YNFKEQ. The junction had 2 bases not matched to a gene; V was cut back by 0 bases and J by 8 bases.

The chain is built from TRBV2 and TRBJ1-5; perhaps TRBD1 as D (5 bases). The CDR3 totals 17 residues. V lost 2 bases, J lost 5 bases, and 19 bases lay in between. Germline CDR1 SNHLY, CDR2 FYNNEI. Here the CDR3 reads CASSEPQYAGLHQPQHF. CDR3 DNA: TGTGCCAGCAGTGAACCACAATACGCAGGGCTCCATCAGCCCCAGCATTTT.

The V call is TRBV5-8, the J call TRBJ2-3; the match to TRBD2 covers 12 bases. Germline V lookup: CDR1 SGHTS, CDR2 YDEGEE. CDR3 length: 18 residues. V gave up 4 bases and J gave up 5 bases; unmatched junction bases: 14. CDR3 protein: CASSTSPASGRALDTQYF. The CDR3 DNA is TGTGCCAGCAGCACCTCCCCTGCTAGCGGGAGGGCCTTAGATACGCAGTATTTT.

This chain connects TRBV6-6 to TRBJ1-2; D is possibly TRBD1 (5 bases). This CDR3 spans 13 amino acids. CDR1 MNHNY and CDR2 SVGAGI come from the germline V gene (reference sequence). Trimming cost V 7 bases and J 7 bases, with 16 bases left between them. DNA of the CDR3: TGTGCCAGCACTGGGGCAGGTGCCGTTGGCTACACCTTC. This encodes CASTGAGAVGYTF.

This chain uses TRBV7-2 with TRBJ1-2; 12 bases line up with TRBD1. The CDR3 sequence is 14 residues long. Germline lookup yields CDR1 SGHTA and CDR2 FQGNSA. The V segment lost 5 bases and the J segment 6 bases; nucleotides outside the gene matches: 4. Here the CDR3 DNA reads TGTGCCAGCAGCCAAGGGACAGGGGGCCATGGCTACACCTTC. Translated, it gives CASSQGTGGHGYTF.

The CDR3 loop reads CASSPMGSNYGYTF. CDR3 DNA sequence: TGTGCCAGCAGCCCTATGGGCAGTAACTATGGCTACACCTTC. The chain is built from TRBV7-2 and TRBJ1-2, with no clear D. CDR3 size: 14 residues. V was clipped by 5 bases and J by 1 base, with 11 bases between them. Germline values: CDR1 SGHTA, CDR2 FQGNSA.

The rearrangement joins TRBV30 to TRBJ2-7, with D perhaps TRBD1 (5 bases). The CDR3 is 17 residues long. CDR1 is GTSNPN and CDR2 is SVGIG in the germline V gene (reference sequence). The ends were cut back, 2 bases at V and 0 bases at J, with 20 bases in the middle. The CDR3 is CAWSRVFRTTSSYEQYF. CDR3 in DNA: TGTGCCTGGAGTCGGGTGTTTAGGACAACAAGCTCCTACGAGCAGTACTTC.

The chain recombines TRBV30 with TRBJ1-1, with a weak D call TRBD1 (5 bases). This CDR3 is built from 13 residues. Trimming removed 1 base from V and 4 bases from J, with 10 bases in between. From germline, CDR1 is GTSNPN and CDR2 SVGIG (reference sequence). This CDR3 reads CAWSEGQGTEAFF. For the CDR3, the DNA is TGTGCCTGGAGTGAGGGGCAGGGCACTGAAGCTTTCTTT.

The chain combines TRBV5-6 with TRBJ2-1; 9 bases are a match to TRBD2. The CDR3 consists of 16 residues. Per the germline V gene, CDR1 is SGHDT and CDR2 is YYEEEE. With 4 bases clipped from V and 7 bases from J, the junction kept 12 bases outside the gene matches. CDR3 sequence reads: CASSPVGAGGWNEQFF. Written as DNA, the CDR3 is TGTGCCAGCAGCCCGGTGGGAGCGGGAGGTTGGAATGAGCAGTTCTTC.

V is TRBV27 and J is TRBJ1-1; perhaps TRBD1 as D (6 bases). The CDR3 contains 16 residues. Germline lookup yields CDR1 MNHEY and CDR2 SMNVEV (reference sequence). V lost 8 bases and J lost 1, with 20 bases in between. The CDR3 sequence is CASGRRTGTPNTEAFF. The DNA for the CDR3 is TGTGCCAGCGGGAGAAGGACCGGGACACCGAACACTGAAGCTTTCTTT.